This TCR beta chain emerged from a study of blood T cell repertoires in COVID-19. The protocol was immunoSEQ multiplex PCR, while the TCRdb copy is restricted to in-frame clones and leaves out a portion. The table records some 130,000 clones, around three quarters of them present only once. Material for sequencing was peripheral blood. The TCR originated in a man aged 55 to 69 with acute or convalescent COVID-19.

CDR3 coding DNA: TGTGCCAGCAGCCAGGGCTACGAGCAGTACTTC. This gives the protein CASSQGYEQYF. The chain links TRBV27 to TRBJ2-7; possible D gene TRBD1, 5 bases. From germline, CDR1 is MNHEY and CDR2 SMNVEV (reference sequence). V lost 6 bases, J lost 3 bases, and 6 bases lay in between. The CDR3 has 11 residues.